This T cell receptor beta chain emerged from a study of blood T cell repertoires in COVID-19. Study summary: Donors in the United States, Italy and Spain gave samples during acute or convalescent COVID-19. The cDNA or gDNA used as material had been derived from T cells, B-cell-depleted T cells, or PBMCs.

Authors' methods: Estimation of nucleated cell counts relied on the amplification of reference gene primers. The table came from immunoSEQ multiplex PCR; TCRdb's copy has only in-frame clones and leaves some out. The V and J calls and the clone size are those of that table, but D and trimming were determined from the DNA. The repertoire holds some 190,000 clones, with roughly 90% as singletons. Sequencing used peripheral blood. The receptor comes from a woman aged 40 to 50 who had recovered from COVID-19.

CDR3 bases: TGTGCCAGCTCGCTCCTCGGTCGTTGGGCTTTCTTT. The encoded protein is CASSLLGRWAFF. This chain connects TRBV7-2 to TRBJ1-1; D not resolved. This CDR3 region has 12 residues. The germline V gene encodes CDR1 SGHTA and CDR2 FQGNSA. Trimming removed 8 bases from V and 11 bases from J, with 18 bases in between.